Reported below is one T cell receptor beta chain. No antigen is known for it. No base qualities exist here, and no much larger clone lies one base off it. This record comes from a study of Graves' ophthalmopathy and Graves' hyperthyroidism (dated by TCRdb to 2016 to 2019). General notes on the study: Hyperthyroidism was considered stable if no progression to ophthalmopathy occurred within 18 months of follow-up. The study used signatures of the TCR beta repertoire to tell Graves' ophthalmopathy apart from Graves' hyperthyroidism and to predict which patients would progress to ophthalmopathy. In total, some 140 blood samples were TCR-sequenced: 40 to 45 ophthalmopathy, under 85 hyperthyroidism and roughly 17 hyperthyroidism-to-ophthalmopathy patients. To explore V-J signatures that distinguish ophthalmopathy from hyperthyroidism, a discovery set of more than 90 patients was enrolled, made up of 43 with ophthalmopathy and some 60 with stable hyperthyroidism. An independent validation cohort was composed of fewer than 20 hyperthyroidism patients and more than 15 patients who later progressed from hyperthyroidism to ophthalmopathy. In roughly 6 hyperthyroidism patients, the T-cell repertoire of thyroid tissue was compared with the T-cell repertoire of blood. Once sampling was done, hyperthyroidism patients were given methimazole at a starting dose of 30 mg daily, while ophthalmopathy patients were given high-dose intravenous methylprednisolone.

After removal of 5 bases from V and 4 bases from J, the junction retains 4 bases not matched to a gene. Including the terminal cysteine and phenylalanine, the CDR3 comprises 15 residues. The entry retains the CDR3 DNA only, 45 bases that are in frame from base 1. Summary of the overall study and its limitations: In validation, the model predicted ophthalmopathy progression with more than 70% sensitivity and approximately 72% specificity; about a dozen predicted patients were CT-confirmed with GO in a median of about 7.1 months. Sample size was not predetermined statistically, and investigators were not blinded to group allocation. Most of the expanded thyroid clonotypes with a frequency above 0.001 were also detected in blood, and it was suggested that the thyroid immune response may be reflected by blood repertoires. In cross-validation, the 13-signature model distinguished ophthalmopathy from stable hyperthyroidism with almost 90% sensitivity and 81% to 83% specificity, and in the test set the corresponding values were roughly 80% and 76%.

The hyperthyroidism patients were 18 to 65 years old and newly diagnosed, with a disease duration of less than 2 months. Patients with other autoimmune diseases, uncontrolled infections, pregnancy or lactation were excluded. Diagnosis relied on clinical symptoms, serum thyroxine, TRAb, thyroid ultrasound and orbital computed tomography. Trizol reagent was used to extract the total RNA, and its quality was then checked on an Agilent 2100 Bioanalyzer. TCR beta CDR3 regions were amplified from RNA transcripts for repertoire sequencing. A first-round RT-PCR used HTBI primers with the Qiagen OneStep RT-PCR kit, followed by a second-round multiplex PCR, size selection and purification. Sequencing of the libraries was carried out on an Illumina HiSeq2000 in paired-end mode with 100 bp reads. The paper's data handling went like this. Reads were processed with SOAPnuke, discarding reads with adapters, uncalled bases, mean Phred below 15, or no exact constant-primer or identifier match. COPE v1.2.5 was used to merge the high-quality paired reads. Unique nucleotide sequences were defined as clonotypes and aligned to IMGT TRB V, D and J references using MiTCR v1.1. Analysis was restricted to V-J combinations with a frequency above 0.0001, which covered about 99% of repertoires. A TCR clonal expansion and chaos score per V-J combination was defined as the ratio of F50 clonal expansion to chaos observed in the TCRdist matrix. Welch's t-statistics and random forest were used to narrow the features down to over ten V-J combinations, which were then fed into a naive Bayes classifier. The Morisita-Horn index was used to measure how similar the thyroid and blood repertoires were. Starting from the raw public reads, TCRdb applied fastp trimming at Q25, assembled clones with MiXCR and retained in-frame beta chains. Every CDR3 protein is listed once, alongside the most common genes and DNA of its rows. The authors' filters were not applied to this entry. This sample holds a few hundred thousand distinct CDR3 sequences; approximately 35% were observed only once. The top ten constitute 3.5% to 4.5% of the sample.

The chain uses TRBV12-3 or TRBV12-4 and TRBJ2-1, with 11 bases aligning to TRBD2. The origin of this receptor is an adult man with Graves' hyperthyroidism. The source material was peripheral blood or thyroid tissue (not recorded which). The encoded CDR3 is CASSLTSGRYNEQFF. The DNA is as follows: TGTGCCAGCAGTCTAACTAGCGGGAGATACAATGAGCAGTTCTTC.